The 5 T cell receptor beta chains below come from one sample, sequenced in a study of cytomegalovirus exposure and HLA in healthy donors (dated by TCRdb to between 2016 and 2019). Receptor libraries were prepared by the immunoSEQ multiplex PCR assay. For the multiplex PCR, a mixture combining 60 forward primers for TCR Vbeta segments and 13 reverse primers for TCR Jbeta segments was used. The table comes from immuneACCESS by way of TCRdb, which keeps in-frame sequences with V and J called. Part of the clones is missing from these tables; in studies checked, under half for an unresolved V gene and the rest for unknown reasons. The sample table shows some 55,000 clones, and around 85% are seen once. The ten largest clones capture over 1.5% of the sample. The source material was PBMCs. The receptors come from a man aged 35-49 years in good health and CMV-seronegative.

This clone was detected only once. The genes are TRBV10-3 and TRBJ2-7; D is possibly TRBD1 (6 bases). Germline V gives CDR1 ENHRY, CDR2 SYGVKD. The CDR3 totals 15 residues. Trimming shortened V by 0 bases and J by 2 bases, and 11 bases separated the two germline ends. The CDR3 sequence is CAISESGASPYEQYF. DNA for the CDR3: TGTGCCATCAGTGAGTCGGGGGCGAGTCCCTACGAGCAGTACTTC.

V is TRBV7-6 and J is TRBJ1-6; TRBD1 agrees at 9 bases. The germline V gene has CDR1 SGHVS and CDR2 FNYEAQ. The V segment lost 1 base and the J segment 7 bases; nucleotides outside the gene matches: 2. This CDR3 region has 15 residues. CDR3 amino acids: CASSLGQGDNSPLHF. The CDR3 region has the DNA TGTGCCAGCAGCTTAGGACAGGGGGACAATTCACCCCTCCACTTT.

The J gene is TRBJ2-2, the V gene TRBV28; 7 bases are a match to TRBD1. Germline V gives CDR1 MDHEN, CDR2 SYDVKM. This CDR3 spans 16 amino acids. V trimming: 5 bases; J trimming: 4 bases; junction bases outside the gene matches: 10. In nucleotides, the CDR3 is TGTGCCAGCAGTCCCCCAGAGGGGGCTAGCACCGGGGAGCTGTTTTTT. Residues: CASSPPEGASTGELFF. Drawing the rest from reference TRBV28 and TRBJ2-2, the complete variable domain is DVKVTQSSRYLVKRTGEKVFLECVQDMDHENMFWYRQDPGLGLRLIYFSYDVKMKEKGDIPEGYSVSREKKERFSLILESASTNQTSMYLCASSPPEGASTGELFFGEGSRLTVL.

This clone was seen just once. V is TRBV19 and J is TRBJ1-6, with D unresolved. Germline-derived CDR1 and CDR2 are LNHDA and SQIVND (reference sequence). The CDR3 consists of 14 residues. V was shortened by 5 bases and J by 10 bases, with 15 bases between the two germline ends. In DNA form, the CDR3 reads TGTGCCAGTAGTTCCCGTGGTCCCCAGTCACCCCTCCACTTT. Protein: CASSSRGPQSPLHF.

CDR3 DNA sequence: TGTGCCAGCAGGTCCGGGGGGGGAACTAATGAAAAACTGTTTTTT. Translation gives CASRSGGGTNEKLFF. The V and J genes are TRBV7-2 and TRBJ1-4, with D maybe TRBD1 (5 bases). The ends were cut back, 6 bases at V and 1 base at J, with 12 bases in the middle. Germline CDR1 SGHTA, CDR2 FQGNSA. This CDR3 region has 15 residues.